This record looks at one T cell receptor beta chain sequence and its context. No antigen is known for it. Through a sample-barcoded 5' primer and a J-beta primer mix, a second PCR was run for roughly 7 to 12 cycles. Each TCR beta cDNA got a 12-nucleotide random molecular identifier. TCRdb re-called the 5' RACE reads with MiXCR, one entry per CDR3 protein. This table has approximately 1.5 million distinct CDR3 sequences, about 32% appearing once. This entry is derived from a study of blood T cells in healthy people across ages. In the study overall: With template switching, about one barcoded beta molecule was captured per two T cells. Findings and limits, study-wide: Percentage of naive T cells showed a strong correlation with TCR beta diversity.

Samples each yielded at least 6 micrograms of total RNA. CDR1 and CDR2 (germline): SGHVS, FNYEAQ. This CDR3 has 14 amino acids. V was pared by 8 bases and J by 1 base, with 11 bases between. The TCR comes from a woman in her 30s in good health. Sequencing used blood. V gene TRBV7-6 combines with J gene TRBJ2-2; the D is unclear. CDR3 sequence: CASGWPGNTGELFF. CDR3 DNA sequence: TGTGCCAGCGGCTGGCCCGGGAACACCGGGGAGCTGTTTTTT.